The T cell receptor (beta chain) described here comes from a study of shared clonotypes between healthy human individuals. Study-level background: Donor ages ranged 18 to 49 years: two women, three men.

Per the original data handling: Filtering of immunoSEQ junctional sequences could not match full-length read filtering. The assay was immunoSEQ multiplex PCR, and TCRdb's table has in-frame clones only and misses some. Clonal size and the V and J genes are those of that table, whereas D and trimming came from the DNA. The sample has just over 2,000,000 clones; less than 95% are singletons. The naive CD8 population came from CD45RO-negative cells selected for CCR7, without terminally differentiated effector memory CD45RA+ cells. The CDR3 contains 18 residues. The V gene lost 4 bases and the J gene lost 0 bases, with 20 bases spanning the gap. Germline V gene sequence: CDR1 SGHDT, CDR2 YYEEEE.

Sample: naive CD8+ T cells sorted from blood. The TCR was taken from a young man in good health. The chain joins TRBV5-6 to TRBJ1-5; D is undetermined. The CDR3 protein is CASSQPQLKTYSNQPQHF. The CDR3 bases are TGTGCCAGCAGCCAACCACAGCTCAAAACCTATAGCAATCAGCCCCAGCATTTT.